This passage covers 3 T cell receptor beta chains from one sample sequenced in a study of T cell clonotyping in hematopoietic cell transplantation. The time point is: recipient sample about 28 days before transplant, after cytoreduction. Repertoires were generated with immunoSEQ multiplex PCR, while TCRdb's copy carries only in-frame clones and drops some. The data show fewer than 25,000 clones, about 80% seen once. The sequencing used peripheral blood mononuclear cells, collected before stem cell transplant. The receptors were gathered from a man in his 60s with acute myeloid leukemia. Some clones in this sample may be carry-over from other donors' samples.

V gene TRBV6-5 combines with J gene TRBJ1-1; 10 nucleotides align to TRBD1. The V segment lost 5 bases and the J segment 10 bases; nucleotides outside the gene matches: 7. This CDR3 is 13 amino acids long. Germline V CDR1 and CDR2: MNHEY, SVGAGI. The CDR3 region is CASSDRDRGRAFF. The CDR3 DNA sequence: TGTGCCAGCAGTGACCGGGACAGGGGTAGAGCTTTCTTT.

The genes are TRBV9 and TRBJ1-1; possible D gene TRBD1, 6 bases. The germline gives CDR1 SGDLS, CDR2 YYNGEE. The ends were cut back, 3 bases at V and 3 bases at J, with 27 bases in the middle. The CDR3 is made up of 19 amino acids. CDR3 DNA: TGTGCCAGCAGCGCCCAAAATAAGGGGGTCGGTTTTGGGGACACTGAAGCTTTCTTT. Translating gives CASSAQNKGVGFGDTEAFF.

CDR3 sequence (DNA): TGTGCCAGTAGTAGAGACTCTCCACGGAGCAATCAGCCCCAGCATTTT. This encodes CASSRDSPRSNQPQHF. The chain employs TRBV19 and TRBJ1-5; D is uncertain. The germline V and J ends were trimmed by 4 bases and 1 base, with 14 bases remaining between them. CDR3 length: 16 amino acids. Per germline, CDR1 LNHDA and CDR2 SQIVND (reference sequence).